The source of this T cell receptor (beta chain) is a study of shared clonotypes between healthy human individuals (dated by TCRdb to between 2020 and 2021). Some background on the complete study: A few men and a couple of women, aged 18 to 49 years, made up the cohort. For each donor, CD4 naive and CD4 memory were each given three plates, CD8 naive was given two plates, and CD8 memory was given one plate. To estimate repertoire size and how much clonotype sharing occurs between individuals, the study deeply sequenced the blood TCR repertoires of five healthy adults. Libraries were prepared and TCR repertoires were sequenced by different laboratories using diverse techniques, in order to increase sequencing depth and limit assay-specific biases. Per donor, leukapheresis produced somewhere between about 0.94 and 9 billion PBMCs. What the work shows at the level of the full study, not this receptor alone: The genetic and exposure-history diversity represented was limited by the small number of donors. Larger estimated clonotype richness was generally found for naive subsets than for memory subsets. Sharing across several donors was observed for approximately 5% of naive CD4, under 4% of naive CD8, over 2% of memory CD4, and roughly 0.4% of memory CD8 clonotypes. Sampling was restricted to blood, and TCR repertoires in tissues likely differ from the TCR repertoires found in blood. Pairwise subsampling led to the expectation that sequencing depth would affect the degree of clonotype sharing among donors. Compared with non-shared clonotypes, the clonotypes found in all four sorted-subset donors had higher generation probabilities. Even with the large sequencing depth, rarefaction of the sorted-subset datasets indicated that sequencing was incomplete.

Cut back by 0 bases and 0 bases, the V and J ends lie 8 bases apart. Inclusive of the bounding cysteine and phenylalanine, the CDR3 is 16 residues long. The DNA shown is the 48-base CDR3, in frame from base 1. Sequences MNHNS (CDR1) and SASEGT (CDR2) are obtained from the germline V gene. Using the deep immunoSEQ assay, TCR CDR3 regions were amplified from genomic DNA by multiplex PCR. Extracted genomic DNA from each cell subset was distributed evenly across all wells of several immunoSEQ 96-well plates, and each plate was treated as a replicate. For sorted subsets, around 200 ng genomic DNA, equal to about 30,000 T cell genomes, was loaded into each replicate PCR. Purified libraries were quantified with a Qubit 3.0 fluorometer, sized on a Bioanalyzer 2100, and re-quantified with the KAPA Library Quantification kit. Every immunoSEQ 96-well plate was sequenced on a dedicated single-read 150-cycle Illumina NextSeq 550 flow cell. Turning to the authors' computational methods: The immunoSEQ output contained only junctional sequences without quality scores, so filtering could not match that applied to full-length reads. To assign V/J genes and CDR3, sequences were annotated using PyIR, a Python wrapper for IgBLAST v1.9, with IMGT germline references. Any read was removed if the V/J assignment was weak (E-value above 1e-6), the CDR3 was missing, or the read contained stop codons, out-of-frame junctions, or ambiguous translated residues. V3J clonotypes were defined as sequences sharing the same inferred V gene, J gene, and CDR3 amino acid sequence. To compute the percentage overlap between repertoires, the number of shared unique clonotypes was divided by the size of the smaller repertoire. Three approaches were used to assess repertoire richness: RTK rarefaction, the Chao1 estimator, and Recon v2.1 estimates of unobserved clonotypes. OLGA was used to compute generation probabilities for all TCRbeta clonotypes that the gDNA method yielded from a handful of donors. TCRdb's version of the immuneACCESS table is confined to in-frame rearrangements and falls short of the full clone set. An unresolved V gene accounts for under half of the shortfall where checked; the remainder is of unknown origin. The V and J calls and clone size come from that table; D and trimming were worked out from the DNA. This sample is represented by about 330,000 clones; about 74% of them were singletons. Together, the top ten hold 9% to 12% of the sample.

Healthy HIV-negative adults with no recently reported acute infections or vaccinations were included as donors. Every donor was a Caucasian adult residing in Nashville, Tennessee, USA. CD4+ T cells were enriched by magnetic negative selection, after which naive cells were positively selected on CD45RA and the negative fraction was taken as the memory subset. After blood collection by leukapheresis, PBMCs were isolated using Ficoll-Histopaque density gradient centrifugation and then cryopreserved in the vapor phase of liquid nitrogen. Purity and quantity of every magnetically sorted T cell population were checked by analytical flow cytometry. Each sorted fraction had its genomic DNA isolated and then quantified by UV absorbance on a Nanodrop 2000c. Notes on this clone: No cognate antigen has been identified for it. It has no much larger one-base neighbor in the sample; base qualities were not kept.

The chain links TRBV6-1 with TRBJ2-2, with the D gene call left open. The TCR sequence derives from a man aged 25-45 years in good health. Sequenced material: memory CD4+ T cells sorted from blood. The sample's cell subset or site label is to be understood as: CD45RA-negative fraction. The CDR3 in this case is CASSEAMTTNTGELFF. The nucleotides read TGTGCCAGCAGTGAAGCGATGACAACGAACACCGGGGAGCTGTTTTTT.